Presented here are 19 T cell receptor beta chains from one specimen sequenced in a study of blood T cells in healthy people across ages. A second PCR, run for roughly 7 to 12 cycles, used a sample-barcoded 5' primer plus a J-beta primer mix. TCRdb fed the 5' RACE reads into MiXCR, producing one record per CDR3 protein. The table records over 1,200,000 distinct CDR3 sequences, roughly 60% of them present only once. Sequences were obtained from blood. Receptors were obtained from a man aged 18 to 30 in good health.

This clonotype was counted between two and nine times. This sequence joins TRBV27 and TRBJ1-2, with D perhaps matching TRBD1 (5 bases). CDR3 length: 18 residues. V lost 5 bases and J lost 3, with 25 bases in between. Per the germline V gene, CDR1 is MNHEY and CDR2 is SMNVEV (reference sequence). CDR3 DNA sequence: TGTGCCAGCAGTCCTTCGGGGACTAGAACCCGATGGGACTATGGCTACACCTTC. This codes for CASSPSGTRTRWDYGYTF.

The rearrangement joins TRBV10-3 to TRBJ1-4; D is unclear. From germline, CDR1 is ENHRY and CDR2 SYGVKD. Trimming removed 2 bases at V and 3 bases at J, with 13 bases between. The CDR3 totals 16 residues. CDR3 protein: CAISEEDGVANEKLFF. The CDR3 nucleotides are TGTGCCATCAGTGAGGAGGACGGGGTAGCTAATGAAAAACTGTTTTTT.

The genes are TRBV7-8 and TRBJ2-7; 9 bases are a match to TRBD1. The CDR3 is made up of 19 amino acids. Germline V CDR1 and CDR2: SGHVS, FQNEAQ. V was clipped by 4 bases and J by 0 bases; unmatched bases: 16. Here the CDR3 reads CASSYPTGGDFSSSYEQYF. CDR3 nucleotides: TGTGCCAGCAGCTATCCGACAGGGGGGGATTTCTCGAGCTCCTACGAGCAGTACTTC.

V and J are TRBV27 and TRBJ2-3; 9 bases are shared with TRBD1. V gave up 4 bases and J gave up 4 bases; unmatched junction bases: 6. Per the germline V gene, CDR1 is MNHEY and CDR2 is SMNVEV (reference sequence). The CDR3 is made up of 15 amino acids. In DNA form, the CDR3 reads TGTGCCAGCAGTTCGGACAGGGGTGAGGCAGATACGCAGTATTTT. Residues: CASSSDRGEADTQYF.

The chain uses TRBV2 and TRBJ1-1, with 10 positions matching TRBD1. CDR3 length: 13 amino acids. Trimming cost V 6 bases and J 4 bases; bases outside gene matches: 2. The germline CDR1 and CDR2 sequences are SNHLY and FYNNEI. The CDR3 nucleotides read TGTGCCAGCAGGACAGGGGGCGGCACTGAAGCTTTCTTT. Translating it yields CASRTGGGTEAFF.

The sample holds one count of this clonotype. J is TRBJ2-5 and V is TRBV4-2, with D possibly matching TRBD2 (6 bases). The CDR3 contains 15 residues. Germline V gene sequence: CDR1 LGHNA, CDR2 YNFKEQ. V shed 6 bases and J shed 11 bases, with 25 bases lying between them. This CDR3 is CASSFSGLQGDEQYF. In DNA, the CDR3 is TGTGCCAGCAGTTTTAGCGGCCTCCAAGGCGATGAGCAGTACTTC.

This clonotype was seen once. The CDR3 is CASSLSTGHPEVYEQYF. In DNA, the CDR3 is TGTGCCAGCAGCTTATCGACAGGCCACCCGGAGGTCTACGAGCAGTACTTC. The rearrangement joins TRBV7-8 to TRBJ2-5; D perhaps matches TRBD1 (6 bases). The J call may not be correct, given that the DNA end is closer to TRBJ2-7. The CDR3 contains 17 residues. CDR1 and CDR2 (germline): SGHVS, FQNEAQ.

The V call is TRBV29-1, the J call TRBJ1-1; D gene ambiguous. Germline CDR1 SQVTM, CDR2 ANQGSEA. This CDR3 has 12 residues. As DNA, the CDR3 is TGCAGTACTCTTGTGGGCAGCACTGAAGCTTTCTTT. This gives the protein CSTLVGSTEAFF.

The chain has TRBV9 and TRBJ2-5; D may be TRBD1 or TRBD2 (5 bases each). The CDR3 has 14 amino acids. V was shortened by 8 bases and J by 1 base, with 15 bases between the two germline ends. Germline loops: CDR1 SGDLS, CDR2 YYNGEE. The CDR3: CASGGNGGQETQYF. The CDR3 coding sequence is TGTGCCAGTGGAGGAAATGGGGGCCAAGAGACCCAGTACTTC.

This clonotype has just a few counts. V usage is TRBV4-3 and J usage is TRBJ1-4, with 9 bases that match TRBD1. The germline gives CDR1 LGHNA, CDR2 YSLEER. This CDR3 contains 20 residues. The J segment lost 0 bases and the V segment lost 0 bases, leaving 11 bases of the junction unmatched. The CDR3 region is CASSQDYRGRALPTNEKLFF. In nucleotides, the CDR3 is TGCGCCAGCAGCCAAGATTACAGGGGGCGAGCCCTCCCAACTAATGAAAAACTGTTTTTT.

In its sample, this clonotype was seen once. The junction departs from the called germline gene at one end, perhaps through a read error. The V gene is TRBV6-1, the J gene TRBJ2-1; D is ambiguous. Germline lookup yields CDR1 MNHNS and CDR2 SASEGT. The CDR3 length is 16 residues. The DNA of the CDR3 is TGTGCCAGAAGTGAATTACCCCCTGGCTCCTACAATGAGCAGTTCTTC. Protein product: CARSELPPGSYNEQFF.

This clonotype was seen many times. The chain links TRBV12-3 or TRBV12-4 to TRBJ1-5, with a weak D call TRBD1 (5 bases). CDR3 size: 15 residues. Trimming removed 3 bases from V and 1 base from J, with 10 bases in between. The CDR3 loop is CASSFERDSNQPQHF. The CDR3 DNA reads as TGTGCCAGCAGTTTCGAGAGGGACAGCAATCAGCCCCAGCATTTT.

V and J are TRBV27 and TRBJ2-1, with 8 bases identical to TRBD2. The CDR3 contains 15 residues. Germline CDR1 and CDR2: MNHEY and SMNVEV (reference sequence). V lost 6 bases to trimming and J lost 2 bases; unmatched junction nucleotides: 6. Here the CDR3 DNA reads TGTGCCAGCAGACCGGGAGGGGGGCCCTACAATGAGCAGTTCTTC. It codes for CASRPGGGPYNEQFF.

The chain combines TRBV4-2 with TRBJ2-7; 10 bases match TRBD2. The CDR3 extends over 16 amino acids. The ends lost 3 bases at V and 6 bases at J; junction bases unmatched: 11. CDR1 is LGHNA, CDR2 YNFKEQ, per germline. CDR3 DNA: TGTGCCAGCAGCCAGCCCCTAGCGGGAGAGGTTGGCGAGCAGTACTTC. This encodes CASSQPLAGEVGEQYF.

As concerns this clonotype: The final CDR3 position lacks the conserved phenylalanine or tryptophan, pointing to a likely read error. The chain combines TRBV5-5 with TRBJ1-1; tentatively, D is TRBD1 (5 bases). Germline V gene data show CDR1 as SGHKS and CDR2 as YYEKEE (reference sequence). The CDR3 extends over 15 amino acids. The germline V and J ends were trimmed by 3 bases and 2 bases, with 14 bases remaining between them. The CDR3 coding sequence is TGTGCCAGCAGCTGGGCCGGGGCGAGAAACACTGAAGCTTTCATT. Protein sequence: CASSWAGARNTEAFI.

This chain uses TRBV13 with TRBJ2-1; TRBD1 matches 8 bases. Trimming took 5 bases from V and 5 from J; bases not matched to a gene: 8. CDR3 length: 15 amino acids. Germline V gene sequence: CDR1 PRHDT, CDR2 FYEKMQ (reference sequence). DNA of the CDR3: TGTGCCAGCAGCCGCCGGACAGGGTACAACAATGAGCAGTTCTTC. It encodes CASSRRTGYNNEQFF.

The rearrangement joins TRBV4-1 to TRBJ1-2; 8 bases are shared with TRBD1. The CDR3 has 16 residues. In germline, CDR1 is MGHRA, CDR2 YSYEKL. With 5 bases clipped from V and 4 bases from J, the junction kept 12 bases outside the gene matches. CDR3 sequence: CASSITAGTGAYGYTF. The CDR3 DNA reads TGCGCCAGCAGCATTACCGCCGGGACAGGTGCCTATGGCTACACCTTC.

This chain joins TRBV7-2 and TRBJ2-5, with TRBD2 identical over 10 bases. V was clipped by 6 bases and J by 11 bases; unmatched bases: 12. The CDR3 totals 14 residues. Germline loops: CDR1 SGHTA, CDR2 FQGNSA. CDR3 loop: CASREAGGPQEQYF. The CDR3 DNA reads as TGTGCCAGCAGGGAAGCGGGGGGGCCTCAAGAGCAGTACTTC.

The V and J genes are TRBV7-2 and TRBJ2-1; D is uncertain. With 4 bases removed from V and 10 bases from J, the gap between germline ends came to 20 bases. CDR1 is SGHTA and CDR2 is FQGNSA in the germline V gene. The CDR3 is 15 amino acids. CDR3 sequence reads: CASSSWAFPSYEQFF. DNA for the CDR3: TGTGCCAGCAGCTCATGGGCTTTCCCCTCCTACGAGCAGTTCTTC.